Listed below are T cell receptor beta chains from one sample, sequenced in a study of cytomegalovirus exposure and HLA in healthy donors. Sequenced by immunoSEQ multiplex PCR; TCRdb stores in-frame clones only, minus some. Among under 200,000 clones listed, approximately 78% were seen once. The specimen was PBMCs. These receptors all stem from a woman aged 18-29 years in good health and CMV-seronegative. Both conserved end residues are part of each CDR3. The D gene is left open where the match is weak. Not every row has a clone size; where given, it reads once, few, many or a size class.

d_call clone_size j_call v_call cdr3_length cdr3_nt cdr3_aa
TRBD1 NA TRBJ2-7 TRBV5-4 14 TGTGCCAGCAGCTTCCGGGACAGTAACTACGAGCAGTACTTC CASSFRDSNYEQYF
TRBD2 NA TRBJ2-1 TRBV7-2 17 TGTGCCAGCAGCCTGTCCCGTGCTAGCGGGGCTAACAATGAGCAGTTCTTC CASSLSRASGANNEQFF
TRBD2 NA TRBJ2-1 TRBV7-9 15 TGTTCCAGCAGCTTAGCAGCGGGGGGCTACAATGAGCAGTTCTTC CSSSLAAGGYNEQFF
NA NA TRBJ2-2 TRBV12-5 15 TGTGCTAGTGACACAGTGAGATCGAACACCGGGGAGCTGTTTTTT CASDTVRSNTGELFF
TRBD2 NA TRBJ2-7 TRBV28 15 TGTGCCAGCACCGAGAGCGGGACTGGTTTTAAGGAGCAGTACTTC CASTESGTGFKEQYF
TRBD1 NA TRBJ1-1 TRBV13 17 TGTGCCAGCAGCTTTCTGACAGGGGATTCTATGAACACTGAAGCTTTCTTT CASSFLTGDSMNTEAFF
TRBD2 few TRBJ2-5 TRBV9 16 TGTGCCAGCAGCGACAGGACTAGCGGGGGCCAAGAGACCCAGTACTTC CASSDRTSGGQETQYF
TRBD2 NA TRBJ2-1 TRBV15 16 TGTGCCACCAGCAGGGAACCAGCGGGAGGCGCAAATGAGCAGTTCTTC CATSREPAGGANEQFF
TRBD2 NA TRBJ2-5 TRBV11-2 18 TGTGCCAGCAGCTTAGCGTTAGCGGGGGGCTATTCTTCTGAGACCCAGTACTTC CASSLALAGGYSSETQYF
NA NA TRBJ1-1 TRBV5-8 15 TGTGCCAGCAGCCCTCCGACGGCCGGGAGAACTGAAGCTTTCTTT CASSPPTAGRTEAFF
TRBD2 NA TRBJ2-1 TRBV6-1 18 TGTGCCAGCAGTGAACTAATCGTCTCGGCTAGCGGGCGCAATGAGCAGTTCTTC CASSELIVSASGRNEQFF
NA NA TRBJ2-6 TRBV29-1 15 TGCAGCGTTATTGGGGAGTTCTCTGGGGCCAACGTCCTGACTTTC CSVIGEFSGANVLTF
NA once TRBJ1-3 TRBV6-5 16 TGTGCCAGCAGTTACGGGGCAACAGACTCTGGAAACACCATATATTTT CASSYGATDSGNTIYF
TRBD2 NA TRBJ2-3 TRBV19 17 TGTGCCAGTAGGAGCCGTCAACTAGCGGGAGTCCCAGATACGCAGTATTTT CASRSRQLAGVPDTQYF
NA NA TRBJ2-7 TRBV2 14 TGTGCCAGCAGTGATGCCGTCCGAGGGGGCGAGCAGTACTTC CASSDAVRGGEQYF
NA NA TRBJ2-7 TRBV5-4 13 TGTGCCAGCAGCTCGACTGAACTCTACGAGCAGTACTTC CASSSTELYEQYF
NA few TRBJ1-2 TRBV13 13 TGTGCCAGCAGTCAACTAAAGAACTATGGCTACACCTTC CASSQLKNYGYTF
TRBD1 once TRBJ1-2 TRBV5-6 12 TGTGCCAGCAACGGACAGGGGTATGGCTACACCTTC CASNGQGYGYTF
NA NA TRBJ2-2 TRBV16 15 TGTGCCAGCAGTCGGACAGTAACGAACACCGGGGAGCTGTTTTTT CASSRTVTNTGELFF
NA NA TRBJ2-7 TRBV2 13 TGTGCCAGCAGTGTTGGCAGGGCCTACGAGCAGTACTTC CASSVGRAYEQYF
NA NA TRBJ1-1 TRBV6-1 14 TGTGCCAGCAGTGAAAGGGGTTTGGACACTGAAGCTTTCTTT CASSERGLDTEAFF
TRBD1 NA TRBJ1-2 TRBV29-1 15 TGCAGCGTCGAAACCCGGGACAGGCTTAACTATGGCTACACCTTC CSVETRDRLNYGYTF
TRBD1 NA TRBJ1-2 TRBV5-6 14 TGTGCCAGCAGCCCCGGGACAGGGATGAGCGGCTACACCTTC CASSPGTGMSGYTF
NA few TRBJ2-7 TRBV2 14 TGTGCCAGCAGTGAGCAGGCAATGTCCTACGAGCAGTACTTC CASSEQAMSYEQYF
NA few TRBJ1-1 TRBV7-3 15 TGTGCCAGCAGTCCTAGGCCGGGTAAGAACACTGAAGCTTTCTTT CASSPRPGKNTEAFF